The T cell receptor beta chain under discussion was sequenced for a study of siplizumab effects on memory and regulatory T cells. Trimming removed 4 bases at V and 7 bases at J, with 11 bases between. This CDR3 is built from 13 residues. Germline V gene data show CDR1 as SEHNR and CDR2 as FQNEAQ (reference sequence). Study-wide findings and caveats: Contribution to the alloresponse seemed major for naive T cells, which also seemed more diverse than memory cells. Researchers did not confirm the suppressive function of proliferating Tregs from siplizumab cultures. Roughly 80-97% of proliferating CD4+ or CD8+ clones lacked an assignable naive or memory phenotype. Siplizumab led to significantly less abundant alloreactive sequences that could be traced back to unstimulated CD4+ memory cells.

With respect to this clone: Its antigen is unknown.

The assay was immunoSEQ multiplex PCR, and TCRdb's table has in-frame clones only and misses some. The sample lists about 94,000 clones, about 93% occurring once. The clonotype was recovered from a human donor in good health. The V and J genes are TRBV7-9 and TRBJ2-1; no clear D gene. The sample was non-Treg CD4+ T cells sorted from blood. The CDR3: CASSSTPTNEQFF. The CDR3 nucleotides are TGTGCCAGCAGCTCTACGCCGACTAATGAGCAGTTCTTC.